Following are 27 T cell receptor beta chains from one sample sequenced in a study of T cells in Graves' hyperthyroidism and ophthalmopathy. Amplified TCR beta CDR3 regions came from RNA transcripts. First-round RT-PCR targeting the TCR CDR3 was performed with the HTBI primer set. TCRdb fed the multiplex PCR reads into MiXCR, producing one record per CDR3 protein. The sample records 270,000 or so distinct CDR3 sequences, 20% to 30% being singletons. The source material was blood. The receptors were sampled from a man aged 35 to 55 with Graves' hyperthyroidism that later progressed to Graves' ophthalmopathy.

This clonotype was picked up one time. The chain carries TRBV27 and TRBJ1-5; D gene uncertain. Germline V lookup: CDR1 MNHEY, CDR2 SMNVEV (reference sequence). Trimming left V 2 bases short and J 7 bases short, with 12 bases between. The CDR3 runs 14 residues. CDR3 DNA: TGTGCCAGCAGTTTAAGATCGGGGAGCCAGCCCCAGCATTTT. This encodes CASSLRSGSQPQHF.

This clonotype occurred many times. The chain is built from TRBV7-2 and TRBJ1-1; 8 nucleotides line up with TRBD1. CDR1 and CDR2 (germline): SGHTA, FQGNSA. With V trimmed by 0 bases and J by 5 bases, 5 bases remained unmatched. This CDR3 has 15 residues. The CDR3 region is CASSLAGTGGTEAFF. The CDR3 DNA reads as TGTGCCAGCAGCTTAGCGGGGACAGGTGGGACTGAAGCTTTCTTT.

This clonotype was counted at least ten times. This chain uses TRBV7-2 with TRBJ2-2; the match to TRBD2 covers 9 bases. This CDR3 spans 15 amino acids. The V segment lost 3 bases and the J segment 7 bases; nucleotides outside the gene matches: 6. Germline assignment: CDR1 SGHTA and CDR2 FQGNSA. CDR3 sequence: CASSLGTSRYGELFF. CDR3 sequence (DNA): TGTGCCAGCAGCTTGGGGACTAGCAGATACGGGGAGCTGTTTTTT.

This clonotype was detected ten times or more. The rearrangement links TRBV6-5 to TRBJ2-7, with D tentatively TRBD1 (6 bases). The CDR3 is 14 residues long. Germline V gene data show CDR1 as MNHEY and CDR2 as SVGAGI. The V gene lost 6 bases and the J gene lost 1 base, with 13 bases spanning the gap. The CDR3 sequence is CASRPGHKSYEQYF. CDR3 DNA: TGTGCCAGCAGACCGGGACATAAATCCTACGAGCAGTACTTC.

The chain links TRBV28 to TRBJ1-2; D is perhaps TRBD1 (5 bases). The ends were cut back, 8 bases at V and 11 bases at J, with 24 bases in the middle. This CDR3 is 14 amino acids long. Germline assignment: CDR1 MDHEN and CDR2 SYDVKM. The CDR3 loop reads CASRSTGTGVGYTF. The CDR3 DNA sequence: TGTGCCAGCCGTTCTACCGGGACCGGGGTAGGATACACCTTC.

The chain employs TRBV6-2 or TRBV6-3 and TRBJ1-5, with 7 bases that match TRBD1. Trimming at V came to 5 bases and at J to 1 base, leaving 8 bases not matched to a gene. Germline V gene sequence: CDR1 MNHEY, CDR2 SVGEGT. The CDR3 is 16 residues long. The CDR3 bases are TGTGCCAGCAGTAAGGACAGGCCCTTCAGCAATCAGCCCCAGCATTTT. It translates to CASSKDRPFSNQPQHF.

The chain links TRBV6-5 to TRBJ1-2, with TRBD1 identical over 9 bases. Per germline, CDR1 MNHEY and CDR2 SVGAGI. V shed 4 bases, J shed 6 bases, and the junction held 3 bases outside the gene matches. This CDR3 is built from 13 residues. DNA of the CDR3: TGTGCCAGCAGTTCGGGACAGGGTCATGGCTACACCTTC. Residues: CASSSGQGHGYTF.

This clonotype was counted at least ten times. V and J are TRBV28 and TRBJ1-6; 8 nucleotides agree with TRBD1. The CDR3 covers 17 residues. CDR1 and CDR2 (germline): MDHEN, SYDVKM. V lost 2 bases, J lost 0 bases, and 3 bases stayed unmatched. The CDR3 bases are TGTGCCAGCAGTTTACGGACAGGGAACTCCTATAATTCACCCCTCCACTTT. It translates to CASSLRTGNSYNSPLHF.

Ten or more counts support this clonotype. This chain links TRBV7-2 with TRBJ2-7; D could derive from TRBD1 or TRBD2 (6 bases each). Germline V CDR1 and CDR2: SGHTA, FQGNSA. The CDR3 sequence is 15 residues long. V lost 5 bases and J lost 0, with 14 bases in between. The CDR3 nucleotides read TGTGCCAGCAGCCCATGGGGGCGGGGCTCCTACGAGCAGTACTTC. This encodes CASSPWGRGSYEQYF.

The sample holds many counts of this clonotype. The genes are TRBV5-1 and TRBJ2-7, with no clear D. Looked up from germline, CDR1 is SGHRS and CDR2 is YFSETQ. This CDR3 spans 15 amino acids. Trimming shortened V by 0 bases and J by 4 bases, and 14 bases separated the two germline ends. CDR3 residues: CASSLDGSRPYEQYF. The DNA for the CDR3 is TGCGCCAGCAGCTTGGACGGCTCCAGACCTTACGAGCAGTACTTC.

In this sample, this clonotype turned up many times. The rearrangement joins TRBV24-1 to TRBJ1-2; 11 bases are a match to TRBD1. J lost 7 bases, V lost 4 bases, and 7 bases had no gene match. The V gene's germline CDR1 is KGHDR and CDR2 SFDVKD. The CDR3 is 15 residues long. This chain's CDR3 is CATSDTGQGVVGYTF. The CDR3 DNA sequence: TGTGCCACCAGTGACACGGGACAGGGGGTTGTTGGCTACACCTTC.

V is TRBV28 and J is TRBJ1-1, with D uncertain. This CDR3 has 16 amino acids. CDR1 and CDR2 from the germline V gene are MDHEN and SYDVKM. The V end lost 4 bases, the J end lost 0 bases, and 15 bases lay between the germline ends. The CDR3 reads CASSSYTEYMNTEAFF. The CDR3 DNA is TGTGCCAGCAGTTCTTACACTGAGTACATGAACACTGAAGCTTTCTTT. The full variable domain, rest sourced from reference TRBV28 and TRBJ1-1, is DVKVTQSSRYLVKRTGEKVFLECVQDMDHENMFWYRQDPGLGLRLIYFSYDVKMKEKGDIPEGYSVSREKKERFSLILESASTNQTSMYLCASSSYTEYMNTEAFFGQGTRLTVV.

The gene calls are TRBV6-2 or TRBV6-3 and TRBJ1-5; the match to TRBD1 covers 8 bases. With 7 bases clipped from V and 3 bases from J, the junction kept 5 bases outside the gene matches. The germline V gene encodes CDR1 MNHEY and CDR2 SVGEGT. The CDR3 contains 14 residues. The CDR3 protein is CASTDRGINQPQHF. In nucleotides, the CDR3 is TGTGCCAGCACCGACAGGGGAATCAATCAGCCCCAGCATTTT.

This clonotype was observed once. This chain joins TRBV28 and TRBJ2-5, with TRBD2 matching over 7 bases. CDR1 and CDR2 (germline): MDHEN, SYDVKM. This CDR3 comprises 15 residues. Losses at the gene ends were 2 bases for V and 2 bases for J; bases not matched to a gene: 5. DNA of the CDR3: TGTGCCAGCAGTTTAAGCGGGATGGGACAAGAGACCCAGTACTTC. Protein sequence: CASSLSGMGQETQYF.

This sequence joins TRBV28 and TRBJ2-7; TRBD1 might be the D (5 bases). The CDR3 runs to 14 residues. Trimming took off 5 bases at V and 6 bases at J, with 17 bases between the two ends. From germline, CDR1 is MDHEN and CDR2 SYDVKM. CDR3 region: CASSLYRISSEQYF. For the CDR3, the DNA is TGTGCCAGCAGTCTCTACAGGATTAGTAGCGAGCAGTACTTC.

The rearrangement joins TRBV6-1 to TRBJ2-5, with D perhaps being TRBD1 or TRBD2 (5 bases each). With 5 bases removed from V and 7 bases from J, the gap between germline ends came to 14 bases. Germline V gene lookup returns CDR1 MNHNS and CDR2 SASEGT. The CDR3 is 13 amino acids. CDR3 loop: CASSPGALGTQYF. In nucleotides, the CDR3 is TGTGCCAGCAGTCCCGGGGCCCTGGGGACCCAGTACTTC.

CDR3 coding DNA: TGTGCCACCAGCAGAGATCACAGACTAGCGGGGGCCCTACAAGAGACCCAGTACTTC. Amino acid sequence: CATSRDHRLAGALQETQYF. The chain combines TRBV15 with TRBJ2-5; 12 nucleotides align to TRBD2. CDR1 and CDR2 (germline): LNHNV, YYDKDF (reference sequence). This CDR3 is 19 amino acids long. The V segment lost 0 bases and the J segment 2 bases; nucleotides outside the gene matches: 10.

This clonotype was recorded at least ten times. The chain links TRBV28 to TRBJ1-5, with D hard to call. This CDR3 contains 18 residues. Germline CDR1 reads MDHEN; CDR2 reads SYDVKM. The V gene lost 2 bases and the J gene lost 4 bases, with 21 bases spanning the gap. CDR3 residues: CASSLESLRLRMNQPQHF. Written as DNA, the CDR3 is TGTGCCAGCAGTTTAGAATCGTTGCGGCTAAGGATGAATCAGCCCCAGCATTTT.

This clonotype was seen ten or more times. This chain uses TRBV5-5 with TRBJ2-2, with TRBD2 identical over 11 bases. The CDR3 length is 15 residues. V gave up 3 bases and J gave up 5 bases; unmatched junction bases: 3. Germline lookup yields CDR1 SGHKS and CDR2 YYEKEE (reference sequence). CDR3 in DNA: TGTGCCAGCAGCTCCAGGACTAGCGGGACCGGGGAGCTGTTTTTT. It encodes CASSSRTSGTGELFF. Combining the CDR3 with reference TRBV5-5 and TRBJ2-2 gives the whole variable domain DAGVTQSPTHLIKTRGQQVTLRCSPISGHKSVSWYQQVLGQGPQFIFQYYEKEERGRGNFPDRFSARQFPNYSSELNVNALLLGDSALYLCASSSRTSGTGELFFGEGSRLTVL.

This clonotype was recorded at least ten times. This rearrangement joins TRBV4-2 to TRBJ2-7, with D uncertain. Germline V gene lookup returns CDR1 LGHNA and CDR2 YNFKEQ. Trimming cost V 1 base and J 5 bases, with 9 bases left between them. The CDR3 runs 13 residues. CDR3 nucleotide sequence: TGTGCCAGCAGCCAAGTGGAGACCCACGAGCAGTACTTC. Translating gives CASSQVETHEQYF.

V usage is TRBV28 and J usage is TRBJ1-2; D possibly corresponds to TRBD1 (5 bases). Trimming pared 5 bases from V and 0 bases from J, leaving 19 bases between. The CDR3 is made up of 17 amino acids. Germline-derived CDR1 and CDR2 are MDHEN and SYDVKM. The CDR3 bases are TGTGCCAGCAGTCGGAGGGGAATGAGGGGTACTAACTATGGCTACACCTTC. Translating it yields CASSRRGMRGTNYGYTF.

This clonotype has at least ten counts. The V and J genes are TRBV20-1 and TRBJ2-7, with 8 positions matching TRBD2. CDR3 length: 16 amino acids. Trimming removed 2 bases from V and 2 bases from J; junction bases left unmatched: 11. Germline assignment: CDR1 DFQATT and CDR2 SNEGSKA (reference sequence). CDR3 coding DNA: TGCAGTGCTAGACCTGGACTAGCAGCCCACCCCTACGAGCAGTACTTC. Its translation: CSARPGLAAHPYEQYF.

This clonotype was recorded at least ten times. The V gene is TRBV29-1, the J gene TRBJ2-4, with D perhaps being TRBD1 or TRBD2 (5 bases each). The V gene's germline CDR1 is SQVTM and CDR2 ANQGSEA. V was trimmed by 5 bases and J by 0 bases, leaving 11 bases between them. The CDR3 sequence is 14 residues long. CDR3 residues: CSVRGDLAKNIQYF. The CDR3, as DNA: TGCAGCGTTAGAGGGGATCTAGCCAAAAACATTCAGTACTTC.

The chain joins TRBV5-5 to TRBJ2-5; D is unresolved. CDR1 is SGHKS, CDR2 YYEKEE, per germline (reference sequence). V lost 2 bases to trimming and J lost 5 bases, with 16 bases between them. The CDR3 consists of 15 residues. CDR3 residues: CASSFGVVLMETQYF. The CDR3 bases are TGTGCCAGCAGCTTTGGTGTGGTGTTGATGGAGACCCAGTACTTC.

This clonotype was counted at least ten times. The V gene is TRBV28, the J gene TRBJ2-5; 8 bases fit TRBD2. The germline gives CDR1 MDHEN, CDR2 SYDVKM. J lost 5 bases, V lost 3 bases, and 8 bases had no gene match. The CDR3 has 15 residues. The CDR3 loop is CASSFLAGRVETQYF. The CDR3 DNA reads as TGTGCCAGCAGTTTCTTAGCGGGAAGGGTTGAGACCCAGTACTTC.

In this sample, this clonotype turned up many times. CDR3 sequence: CASSFGPSIYTGELFF. CDR3 bases: TGTGCCAGCAGCTTTGGCCCTAGCATTTACACCGGGGAGCTGTTTTTT. This rearrangement joins TRBV12-3 or TRBV12-4 to TRBJ2-2, with a tentative D call TRBD2 (5 bases). The CDR3 sequence is 16 residues long. Trimming took 6 bases from V and 3 from J, leaving 17 bases between them.

This clonotype was seen repeatedly, ten times or more. In nucleotides, the CDR3 is TGTGCCAGCAGCCCATGGGTCGACAGGGCTTACGAGCAGTACTTC. Translating gives CASSPWVDRAYEQYF. The chain joins TRBV27 to TRBJ2-7; 7 bases fit TRBD1. V was pared by 6 bases and J by 4 bases, with 12 bases of the junction left unmatched. The germline gives CDR1 MNHEY, CDR2 SMNVEV (reference sequence). The CDR3 runs to 15 residues.